This T cell receptor beta chain is drawn from a study of CD8 T cells in Susac syndrome. On the study more broadly: Treatment at blood withdrawal was none, corticosteroids, or intravenous immunoglobulin alone in Susac syndrome patients.

With 3 bases removed from V and 4 bases from J, the gap between germline ends came to 4 bases. Germline V gene lookup returns CDR1 SGHDN and CDR2 FVKESK. This CDR3 spans 12 amino acids. RNA, at roughly 0.45 to 1 ug, was reverse transcribed with random hexamers. TCRdb analysed the immunoSEQ multiplex PCR reads with MiXCR anew, one entry per CDR3 protein. The repertoire consists of roughly 140,000 distinct CDR3 sequences, with approximately 96% occurring once and the leading ten covering 0.16%. This clonotype originated in a human donor with Susac syndrome. The chain couples TRBV14 to TRBJ1-5; D ambiguous. Sequenced sample: CD4+ T cells from PBMCs. Written as DNA, the CDR3 is TGTGCCAGCAGCCACTCAAATCAGCCCCAGCATTTT. Translating it yields CASSHSNQPQHF.